Below are 11 T cell receptor beta chains sequenced from a single sample in a study of chemoradiotherapy in HPV16-positive cancers. TCRdb's table, derived via immunoSEQ multiplex PCR, lists solely in-frame clones and lacks some. The sample has 8,000 to 10,000 clones, 80% to 90% seen once. Here the sequenced sample was tumor tissue, taken from a patient who underwent chemoradiotherapy. The receptor source for this set is a human donor with HPV-associated anogenital cancer.

The V gene is TRBV29-1, the J gene TRBJ2-5; 10 nucleotides align to TRBD1. V was pared by 7 bases and J by 5 bases, with 7 bases of the junction left unmatched. This CDR3 comprises 13 residues. Germline CDR1 is SQVTM and CDR2 is ANQGSEA. The CDR3 coding sequence is TGCAGCGGTAGACAGGGGGCTTCGGAGACCCAGTACTTC. It yields the protein CSGRQGASETQYF.

The chain uses TRBV2 and TRBJ2-1; TRBD1 matches at 9 bases. V shed 5 bases and J 4 bases; nucleotides not matched to a gene: 3. The CDR3 totals 14 residues. CDR1 SNHLY and CDR2 FYNNEI come from the germline V gene. CDR3 coding DNA: TGTGCCAGCAGTCCGACAGGGGGTTACAATGAGCAGTTCTTC. Its translation: CASSPTGGYNEQFF.

This sequence joins TRBV2 and TRBJ1-1; D is ambiguous. Germline loops: CDR1 SNHLY, CDR2 FYNNEI. V dropped 1 base and J dropped 0 bases, with 6 bases sitting between them. This CDR3 comprises 14 residues. The CDR3 protein is CASSEVSVNTEAFF. In DNA, the CDR3 is TGTGCCAGCAGTGAAGTGTCTGTGAACACTGAAGCTTTCTTT.

The chain couples TRBV7-9 to TRBJ1-1; 7 nucleotides line up with TRBD1. The ends lost 5 bases at V and 7 bases at J; junction bases unmatched: 10. The CDR3 has 14 amino acids. Germline V gives CDR1 SEHNR, CDR2 FQNEAQ (reference sequence). CDR3 bases: TGTGCCAGCAGCCCTGACAGGGAAGGAGGTGAAGCTTTCTTT. Amino acids: CASSPDREGGEAFF.

This chain joins TRBV10-3 and TRBJ2-1; either TRBD1 or TRBD2 may fit D (5 bases each). The germline gives CDR1 ENHRY, CDR2 SYGVKD. With 5 bases removed from V and 0 bases from J, the gap between germline ends came to 14 bases. The CDR3 sequence is 16 residues long. CDR3 in DNA: TGTGCCATCAGTCCCCGGGACGTCGGCTCCTACAATGAGCAGTTCTTC. It translates to CAISPRDVGSYNEQFF.

The chain combines TRBV14 with TRBJ2-1; D remains ambiguous. In germline, CDR1 is SGHDN, CDR2 FVKESK. The CDR3 extends over 13 amino acids. Trimming took 1 base from V and 3 from J, leaving 4 bases between them. The CDR3: CASSQALYNEQFF. The DNA for the CDR3 is TGTGCCAGCAGCCAAGCCCTCTACAATGAGCAGTTCTTC.

The V and J genes are TRBV5-6 and TRBJ2-7, with D tentatively TRBD1 or TRBD2 (5 bases each). The CDR3 has 16 amino acids. Germline CDR1 reads SGHDT; CDR2 reads YYEEEE. Trimming stripped 2 bases from V and 0 bases from J, with 15 bases between. The CDR3 coding sequence is TGTGCCAGCAGCTTCTTGGGACCCGGCGGCTCCTACGAGCAGTACTTC. As protein: CASSFLGPGGSYEQYF.

The chain has TRBV28 and TRBJ2-7, with 12 positions matching TRBD2. V gave up 4 bases and J gave up 4 bases; unmatched junction bases: 8. This CDR3 contains 16 residues. Germline V lookup: CDR1 MDHEN, CDR2 SYDVKM. CDR3 loop: CASSSPRTSGIYEQYF. The CDR3 DNA sequence: TGTGCCAGCAGTTCGCCCCGGACTAGCGGGATATACGAGCAGTACTTC.

The V call is TRBV19, the J call TRBJ1-3; perhaps TRBD1 as D (5 bases). Trimming left V 7 bases short and J 0 bases short, with 16 bases between. Germline loops: CDR1 LNHDA, CDR2 SQIVND (reference sequence). The CDR3 covers 16 residues. CDR3 sequence reads: CASTQTAGSSGNTIYF. In DNA, the CDR3 is TGTGCCAGTACTCAAACGGCAGGGAGCTCTGGAAACACCATATATTTT. Together with reference TRBV19 and TRBJ1-3, the CDR3 gives the full variable domain: DGGITQSPKYLFRKEGQNVTLSCEQNLNHDAMYWYRQDPGQGLRLIYYSQIVNDFQKGDIAEGYSVSREKKESFPLTVTSAQKNPTAFYLCASTQTAGSSGNTIYFGEGSWLTVV.

This clone was observed once. J is TRBJ2-7 and V is TRBV5-6; 10 nucleotides line up with TRBD2. There are 17 residues in the CDR3. Looked up from germline, CDR1 is SGHDT and CDR2 is YYEEEE. V lost 0 bases and J lost 0; bases outside the gene matches: 6. CDR3 sequence (DNA): TGTGCCAGCAGCTTGGAGGCGGGACTAGCGTTCTCCTACGAGCAGTACTTC. Translation: CASSLEAGLAFSYEQYF.

J is TRBJ1-5 and V is TRBV28; TRBD1 matches 7 bases. With V trimmed by 6 bases and J by 2 bases, 4 bases remained unmatched. The germline gives CDR1 MDHEN, CDR2 SYDVKM. The CDR3 has 14 residues. CDR3 DNA sequence: TGTGCCAGCAGGAAAACAGGGGGCAATCAGCCCCAGCATTTT. The encoded protein is CASRKTGGNQPQHF.